The source of this T cell receptor beta chain is a study of metastatic and nonmetastatic thyroid tumors. The study's findings and limits: In blood and tumor, TCR beta diversity was reportedly significantly higher in malignant thyroid tumors than in benign nodules.

TCRdb re-clonotyped the PCR reads via MiXCR. The sample includes tens of thousands of clones, 20% to 25% of them seen just once. Ten or more counts support this clone. No antigen is known for it. Germline V gene lookup returns CDR1 SGHDT and CDR2 YYEEEE. This CDR3 comprises 16 residues. V shed 2 bases and J shed 0 bases, with 13 bases lying between them. Until they underwent thyroid surgery, no patient had received any treatment. This rearrangement joins TRBV5-6 to TRBJ2-3; D is perhaps TRBD1 or TRBD2 (5 bases each). This TCR was recovered from a female donor with papillary thyroid cancer or a benign thyroid nodule (not recorded which). Some clones in this sample may be carry-over from other donors' samples. Material: blood. The CDR3 is CASSLSGTESTDTQYF. CDR3 DNA sequence: TGTGCCAGCAGCTTATCCGGGACGGAAAGCACAGATACGCAGTATTTT.